This TCR beta chain was observed in a study of OX40 agonist ivuxolimab in advanced cancers. Regarding the complete study: Ivuxolimab was an agonistic, fully human IgG2 monoclonal antibody directed against OX40 (CD134), a costimulatory receptor. Peripheral TCRbeta sequencing was intended to test whether TCR sequence diversity was altered and clonal T-cell expansion was caused by ivuxolimab. Intravenous ivuxolimab was administered to patients every 2 weeks at six dose levels: 0.01, 0.1, 0.3, 1.5, 3 and 10 mg/kg. Partial responses were achieved by three dose-escalation patients, of whom one had hepatocellular carcinoma and two had cutaneous melanoma. In the dose-escalation cohort, around four fifths of patients were male, and the mean age was approximately 55 years, with a range of 23 to 79. Of the roughly 52 patients in dose escalation, some 19 had hepatocellular carcinoma, about 15 had melanoma, 9 had renal cell carcinoma and 9 had head and neck cancer. Patients were allowed to have had prior anti-PD-1, anti-PD-L1 or anti-CTLA-4 therapy, and 40% of the dose-escalation patients had previously received checkpoint inhibitors. The paper covers the monotherapy dose-escalation part of the phase I ivuxolimab trial, which included N ≈ 57 patients. Beyond this particular receptor, the publication reports: Low levels of normalized T-cell clonal expansion were also seen in some nonresponding patients. Antigen specificity was not determined for the clonally expanded peripheral T cells. After ivuxolimab, more expanded clones were found on average in CD8+ T cells than in CD4+ T cells. At doses from 0.1 to 3.0 mg/kg, clonal expansion was seen in both CD4+ and CD8+ blood T cells between baseline and week 6. Partial responders in the 0.1-3.0 mg/kg groups had among the lowest normalized peripheral clonal expansion, especially among CD8+ T cells.

A note on this clone: Its specific antigen is unknown. Within one base of it there is no much larger clone, and no base qualities were kept.

Genomic DNA was isolated from the sorted cells so that the TCRbeta CDR3 region could be sequenced. The immunoSEQ Assay was used to sequence the TCRbeta CDR3 regions. TCRdb stores this immuneACCESS table with in-frame sequences only. Part of the clones is absent; in the studies checked, under half of the shortfall reflects unresolved V genes, and no reason is known for the rest. The sample table contains tens of thousands of clones; only one count was recorded for 82% of them. In total, the top ten clones hold about 5.5% of the sample. Patients with autoimmune disease history or receiving systemic immunosuppression were excluded from the trial. In every dose cohort, peripheral blood was drawn for TCR sequencing at baseline, cycle 4 day 1, and cycle 7 day 1. The samples were taken from a phase I, first-in-human, multicenter, open-label dose-escalation trial of ivuxolimab. Adults with locally advanced or metastatic head and neck squamous cell, hepatocellular, melanoma or renal cell carcinoma were enrolled in the trial. Before TCR sequencing, CD4+ and CD8+ T cells were separately sorted from peripheral blood.

The clonotype was recovered from an adult with an advanced solid tumor such as melanoma, head and neck, liver or kidney cancer. Sequences were derived from CD4+ or CD8+ T cells sorted from blood, sampled in a trial of the OX40 agonist ivuxolimab.

The sequenced DNA: TGCAGCGTAGACGGGACTAGCGGAGGCACAGATACGCAGTATTTT. The encoded protein is CSVDGTSGGTDTQYF. The chain is assembled from TRBV29-1 and TRBJ2-3; 11 central nucleotides agree with TRBD2. Spanning cysteine to phenylalanine, the CDR3 consists of 15 amino acids. The only DNA kept is the CDR3, 45 bases in frame from the first base. Trimmed from V: 6 bases; trimmed from J: 1 base; junction bases lacking a gene match: 6. Per the germline V gene, SQVTM is the CDR1 and ANQGSEA is the CDR2.